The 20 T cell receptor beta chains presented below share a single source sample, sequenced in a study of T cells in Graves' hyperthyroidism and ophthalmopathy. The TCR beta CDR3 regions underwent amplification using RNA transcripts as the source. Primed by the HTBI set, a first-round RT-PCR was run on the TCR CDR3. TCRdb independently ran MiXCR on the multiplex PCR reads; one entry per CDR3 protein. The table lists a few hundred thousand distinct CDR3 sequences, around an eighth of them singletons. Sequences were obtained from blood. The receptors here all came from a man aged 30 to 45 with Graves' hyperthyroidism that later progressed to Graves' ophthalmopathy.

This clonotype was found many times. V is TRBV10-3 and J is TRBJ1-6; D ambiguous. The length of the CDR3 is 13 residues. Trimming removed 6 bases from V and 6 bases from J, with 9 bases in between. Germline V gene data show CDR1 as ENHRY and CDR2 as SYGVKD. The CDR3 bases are TGTGCCATCAGGAGGGATATTAATTCACCCCTCCACTTT. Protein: CAIRRDINSPLHF.

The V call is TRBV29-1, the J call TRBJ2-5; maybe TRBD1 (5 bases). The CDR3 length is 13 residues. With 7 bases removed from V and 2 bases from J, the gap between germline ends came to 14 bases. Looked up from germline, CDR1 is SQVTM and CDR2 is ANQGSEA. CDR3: CSAARAGQETQYF. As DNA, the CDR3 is TGCAGCGCCGCCAGGGCAGGACAAGAGACCCAGTACTTC.

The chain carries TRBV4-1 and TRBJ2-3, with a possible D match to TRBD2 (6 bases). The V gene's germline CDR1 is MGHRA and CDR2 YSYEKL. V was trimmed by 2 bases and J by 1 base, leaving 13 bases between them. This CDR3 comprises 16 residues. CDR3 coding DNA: TGCGCCAGCAGCCAATTTGCGGGGTCTCGCACAGATACGCAGTATTTT. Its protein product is CASSQFAGSRTDTQYF.

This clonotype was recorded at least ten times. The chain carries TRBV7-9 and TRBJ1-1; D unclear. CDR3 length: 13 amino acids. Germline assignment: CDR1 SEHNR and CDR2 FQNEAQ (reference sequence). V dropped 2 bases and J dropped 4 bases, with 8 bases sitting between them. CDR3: CASSLQRITEAFF. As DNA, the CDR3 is TGTGCCAGCAGCTTACAACGGATCACTGAAGCTTTCTTT. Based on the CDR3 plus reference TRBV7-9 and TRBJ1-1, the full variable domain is DTGVSQNPRHKITKRGQNVTFRCDPISEHNRLYWYRQTLGQGPEFLTYFQNEAQLEKSRLLSDRFSAERPKGSFSTLEIQRTEQGDSAMYLCASSLQRITEAFFGQGTRLTVV.

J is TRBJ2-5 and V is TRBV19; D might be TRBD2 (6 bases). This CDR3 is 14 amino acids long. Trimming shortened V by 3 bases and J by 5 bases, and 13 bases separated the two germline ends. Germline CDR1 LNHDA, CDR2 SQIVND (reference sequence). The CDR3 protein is CASSMVSGRETQYF. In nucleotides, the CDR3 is TGTGCCAGTAGTATGGTATCAGGGAGGGAGACCCAGTACTTC.

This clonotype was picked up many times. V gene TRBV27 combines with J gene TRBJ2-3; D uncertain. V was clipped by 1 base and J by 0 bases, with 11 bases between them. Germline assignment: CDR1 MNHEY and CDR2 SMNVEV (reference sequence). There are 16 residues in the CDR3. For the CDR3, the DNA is TGTGCCAGCAGTTTATTCGGCGGAGTTAGCACAGATACGCAGTATTTT. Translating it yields CASSLFGGVSTDTQYF.

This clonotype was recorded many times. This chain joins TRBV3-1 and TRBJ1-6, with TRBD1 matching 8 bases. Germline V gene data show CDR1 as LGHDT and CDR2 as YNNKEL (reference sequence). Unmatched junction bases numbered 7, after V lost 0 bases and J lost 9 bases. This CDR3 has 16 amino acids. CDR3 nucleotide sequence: TGTGCCAGCAGCCAAGACCGGGACAGGATGTTTTCACCCCTCCACTTT. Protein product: CASSQDRDRMFSPLHF.

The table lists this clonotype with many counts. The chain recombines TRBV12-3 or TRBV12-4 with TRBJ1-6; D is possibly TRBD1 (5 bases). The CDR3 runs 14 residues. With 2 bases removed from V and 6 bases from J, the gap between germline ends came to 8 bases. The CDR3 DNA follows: TGTGCCAGCAGTTTAAGGGGAAGTAATTCACCCCTCCACTTT. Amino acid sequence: CASSLRGSNSPLHF.

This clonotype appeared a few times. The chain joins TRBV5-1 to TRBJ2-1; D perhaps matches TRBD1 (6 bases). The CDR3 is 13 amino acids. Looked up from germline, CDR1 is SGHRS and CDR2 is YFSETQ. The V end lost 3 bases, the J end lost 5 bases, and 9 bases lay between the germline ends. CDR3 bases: TGCGCCAGCAGCTACAGGACAGACAATGAGCAGTTCTTC. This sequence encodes CASSYRTDNEQFF.

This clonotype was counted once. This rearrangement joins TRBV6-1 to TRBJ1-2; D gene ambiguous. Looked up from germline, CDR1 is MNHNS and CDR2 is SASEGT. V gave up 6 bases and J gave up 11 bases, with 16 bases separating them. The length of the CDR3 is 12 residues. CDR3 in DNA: TGTGCCAGCAGCAGGCTGATCTATAGATACACCTTC. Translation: CASSRLIYRYTF.

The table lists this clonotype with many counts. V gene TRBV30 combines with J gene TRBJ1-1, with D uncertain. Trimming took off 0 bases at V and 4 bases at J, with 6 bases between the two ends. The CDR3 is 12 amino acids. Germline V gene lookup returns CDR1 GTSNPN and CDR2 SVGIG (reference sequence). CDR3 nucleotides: TGTGCCTGGAGTGTACGAGTCACTGAAGCTTTCTTT. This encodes CAWSVRVTEAFF. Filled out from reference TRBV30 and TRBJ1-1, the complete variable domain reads SQTIHQWPATLVQPVGSPLSLECTVEGTSNPNLYWYRQAAGRGLQLLFYSVGIGQISSEVPQNLSASRPQDRQFILSSKKLLLSDSGFYLCAWSVRVTEAFFGQGTRLTVV.

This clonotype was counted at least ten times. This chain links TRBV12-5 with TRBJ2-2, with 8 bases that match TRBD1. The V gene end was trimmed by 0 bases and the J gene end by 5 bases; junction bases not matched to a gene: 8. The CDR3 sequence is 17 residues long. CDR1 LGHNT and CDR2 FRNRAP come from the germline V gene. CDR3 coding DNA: TGTGCTAGTGGTTTGGTGATTGGACAGGGAGGAACCGGGGAGCTGTTTTTT. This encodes CASGLVIGQGGTGELFF.

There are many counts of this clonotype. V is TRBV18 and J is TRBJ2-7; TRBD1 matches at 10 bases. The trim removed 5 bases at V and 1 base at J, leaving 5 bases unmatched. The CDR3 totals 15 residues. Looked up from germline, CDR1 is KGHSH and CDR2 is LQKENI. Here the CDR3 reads CASSVPGQGSYEQYF. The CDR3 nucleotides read TGTGCCAGCTCAGTACCGGGACAGGGGTCCTACGAGCAGTACTTC.

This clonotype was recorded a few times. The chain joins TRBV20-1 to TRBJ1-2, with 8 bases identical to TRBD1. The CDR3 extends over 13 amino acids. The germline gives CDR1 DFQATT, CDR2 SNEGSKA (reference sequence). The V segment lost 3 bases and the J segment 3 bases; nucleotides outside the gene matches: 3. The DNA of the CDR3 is TGCAGTGCTAGGGACAGGGCCTACTATGGCTACACCTTC. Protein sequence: CSARDRAYYGYTF.

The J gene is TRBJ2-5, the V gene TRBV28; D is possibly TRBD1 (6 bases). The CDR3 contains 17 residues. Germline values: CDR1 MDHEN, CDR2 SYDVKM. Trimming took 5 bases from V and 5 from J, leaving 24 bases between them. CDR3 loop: CASSNPAGARPRETQYF. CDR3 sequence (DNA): TGTGCCAGCAGTAACCCCGCAGGGGCCCGCCCCAGGGAGACCCAGTACTTC.

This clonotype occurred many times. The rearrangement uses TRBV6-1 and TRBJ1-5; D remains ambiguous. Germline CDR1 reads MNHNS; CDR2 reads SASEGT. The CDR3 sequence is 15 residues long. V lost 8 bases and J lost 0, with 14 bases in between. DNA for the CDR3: TGTGCCAGCGTAACAGCCAAGTATAGCAATCAGCCCCAGCATTTT. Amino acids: CASVTAKYSNQPQHF.

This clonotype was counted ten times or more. The CDR3 is CASSSLPDRGTEAFF. CDR3 DNA: TGTGCCAGCAGTAGCCTCCCTGACAGGGGCACTGAAGCTTTCTTT. The chain recombines TRBV28 with TRBJ1-1; 8 nucleotides align to TRBD1. CDR3 length: 15 amino acids. The J segment lost 4 bases and the V segment lost 5 bases, leaving 9 bases of the junction unmatched. In germline, CDR1 is MDHEN, CDR2 SYDVKM.

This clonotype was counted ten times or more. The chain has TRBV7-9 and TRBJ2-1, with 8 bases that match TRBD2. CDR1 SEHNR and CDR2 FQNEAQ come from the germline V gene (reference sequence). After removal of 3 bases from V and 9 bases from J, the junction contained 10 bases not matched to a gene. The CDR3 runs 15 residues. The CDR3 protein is CASSFQSGGGVEQFF. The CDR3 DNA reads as TGTGCCAGCAGCTTTCAAAGCGGGGGCGGCGTTGAGCAGTTCTTC. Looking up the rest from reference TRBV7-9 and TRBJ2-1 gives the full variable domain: DTGVSQNPRHKITKRGQNVTFRCDPISEHNRLYWYRQTLGQGPEFLTYFQNEAQLEKSRLLSDRFSAERPKGSFSTLEIQRTEQGDSAMYLCASSFQSGGGVEQFFGPGTRLTVL.

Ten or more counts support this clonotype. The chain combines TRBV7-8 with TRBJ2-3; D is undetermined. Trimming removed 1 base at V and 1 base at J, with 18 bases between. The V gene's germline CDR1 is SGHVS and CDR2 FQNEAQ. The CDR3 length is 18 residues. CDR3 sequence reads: CASSLEFVKRTGTDTQYF. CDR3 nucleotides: TGTGCCAGCAGCTTAGAATTCGTAAAGCGAACGGGCACAGATACGCAGTATTTT.

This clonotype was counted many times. The CDR3 sequence: CASSFSAVGTEAFF. Here the CDR3 DNA reads TGTGCCAGCAGTTTCTCGGCAGTCGGCACTGAAGCTTTCTTT. This sequence joins TRBV12-3 or TRBV12-4 and TRBJ1-1; D uncertain. This CDR3 comprises 14 residues. V shed 3 bases and J shed 4 bases, with 12 bases lying between them.